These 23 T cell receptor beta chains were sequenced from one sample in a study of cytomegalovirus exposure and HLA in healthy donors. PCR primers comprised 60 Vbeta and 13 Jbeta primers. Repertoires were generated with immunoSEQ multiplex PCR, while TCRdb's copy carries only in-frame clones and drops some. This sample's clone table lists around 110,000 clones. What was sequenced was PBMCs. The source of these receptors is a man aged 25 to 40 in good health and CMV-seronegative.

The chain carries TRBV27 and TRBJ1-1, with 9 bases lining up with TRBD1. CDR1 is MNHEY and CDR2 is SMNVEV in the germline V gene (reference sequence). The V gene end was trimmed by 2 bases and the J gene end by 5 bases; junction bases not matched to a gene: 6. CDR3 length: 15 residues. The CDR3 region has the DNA TGTGCCAGCAGTTTAATACGGACAGGGGATACTGAAGCTTTCTTT. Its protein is CASSLIRTGDTEAFF.

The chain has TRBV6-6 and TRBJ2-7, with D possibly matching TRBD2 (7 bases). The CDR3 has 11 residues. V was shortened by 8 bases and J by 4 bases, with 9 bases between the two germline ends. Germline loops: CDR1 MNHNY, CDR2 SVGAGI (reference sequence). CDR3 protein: CASGGAYEQYF. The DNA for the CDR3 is TGTGCCAGCGGGGGGGCTTACGAGCAGTACTTC.

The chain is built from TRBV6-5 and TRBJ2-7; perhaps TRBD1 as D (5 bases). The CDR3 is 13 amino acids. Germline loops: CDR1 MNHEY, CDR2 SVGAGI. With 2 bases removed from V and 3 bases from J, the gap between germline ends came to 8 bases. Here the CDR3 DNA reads TGTGCCAGCAGTTACGTGCAGGGCTACGAGCAGTACTTC. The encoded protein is CASSYVQGYEQYF.

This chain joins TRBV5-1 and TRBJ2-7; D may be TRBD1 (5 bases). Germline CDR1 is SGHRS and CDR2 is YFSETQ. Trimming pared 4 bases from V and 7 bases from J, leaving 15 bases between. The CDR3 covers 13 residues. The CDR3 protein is CASSLTTAREQYF. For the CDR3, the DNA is TGCGCCAGCAGCCTGACGACAGCTAGGGAGCAGTACTTC.

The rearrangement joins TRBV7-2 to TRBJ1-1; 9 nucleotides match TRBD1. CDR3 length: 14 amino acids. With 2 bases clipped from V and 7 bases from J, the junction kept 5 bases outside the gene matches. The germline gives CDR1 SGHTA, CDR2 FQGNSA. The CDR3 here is CASSLQGTGLEAFF. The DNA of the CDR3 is TGTGCCAGCAGCTTACAAGGGACAGGGCTTGAAGCTTTCTTT.

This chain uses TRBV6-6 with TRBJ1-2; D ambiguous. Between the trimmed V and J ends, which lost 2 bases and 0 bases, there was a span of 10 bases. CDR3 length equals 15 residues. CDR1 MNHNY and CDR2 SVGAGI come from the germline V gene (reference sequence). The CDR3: CASSYATGSNYGYTF. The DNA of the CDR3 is TGTGCCAGCAGTTACGCGACGGGATCTAACTATGGCTACACCTTC.

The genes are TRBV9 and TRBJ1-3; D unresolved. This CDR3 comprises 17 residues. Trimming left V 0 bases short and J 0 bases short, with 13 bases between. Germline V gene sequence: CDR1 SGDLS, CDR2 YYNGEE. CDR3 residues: CASSVDPPGISGNTIYF. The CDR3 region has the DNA TGTGCCAGCAGCGTAGATCCCCCAGGTATCTCTGGAAACACCATATATTTT.

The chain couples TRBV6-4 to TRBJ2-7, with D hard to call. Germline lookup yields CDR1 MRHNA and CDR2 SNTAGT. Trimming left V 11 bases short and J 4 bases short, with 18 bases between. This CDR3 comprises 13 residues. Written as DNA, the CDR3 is TGTGCCTGTCTCCGCCCACTTCGGTACGAGCAGTACTTC. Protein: CACLRPLRYEQYF.

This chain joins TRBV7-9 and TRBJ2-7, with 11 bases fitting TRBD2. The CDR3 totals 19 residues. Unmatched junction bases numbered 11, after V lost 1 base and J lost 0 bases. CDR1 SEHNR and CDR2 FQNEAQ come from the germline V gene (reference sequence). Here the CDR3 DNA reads TGTGCCAGCAGCTTAGTAATAGCGGGGGGGAAACCTCACTCCTACGAGCAGTACTTC. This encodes CASSLVIAGGKPHSYEQYF.

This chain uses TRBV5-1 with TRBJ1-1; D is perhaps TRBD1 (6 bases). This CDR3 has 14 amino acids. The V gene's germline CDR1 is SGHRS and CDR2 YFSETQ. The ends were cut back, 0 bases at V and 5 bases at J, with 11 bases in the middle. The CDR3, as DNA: TGCGCCAGCAGCTTGGACAGGGTGGATACTGAAGCTTTCTTT. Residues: CASSLDRVDTEAFF. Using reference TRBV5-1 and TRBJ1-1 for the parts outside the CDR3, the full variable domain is KAGVTQTPRYLIKTRGQQVTLSCSPISGHRSVSWYQQTPGQGLQFLFEYFSETQRNKGNFPGRFSGRQFSNSRSEMNVSTLELGDSALYLCASSLDRVDTEAFFGQGTRLTVV.

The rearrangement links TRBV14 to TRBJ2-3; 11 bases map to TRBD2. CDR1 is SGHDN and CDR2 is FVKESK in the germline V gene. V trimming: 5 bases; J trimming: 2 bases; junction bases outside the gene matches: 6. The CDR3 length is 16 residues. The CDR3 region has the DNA TGTGCCAGCAGCTACCTAGCGGGGGGCTACACAGATACGCAGTATTTT. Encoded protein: CASSYLAGGYTDTQYF.

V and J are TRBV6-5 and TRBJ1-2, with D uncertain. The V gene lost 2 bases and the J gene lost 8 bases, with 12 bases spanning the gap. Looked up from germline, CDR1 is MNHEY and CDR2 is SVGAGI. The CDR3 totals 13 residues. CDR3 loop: CASSYGRSGGYTF. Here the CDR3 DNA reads TGTGCCAGCAGTTACGGCAGGTCAGGAGGCTACACCTTC.

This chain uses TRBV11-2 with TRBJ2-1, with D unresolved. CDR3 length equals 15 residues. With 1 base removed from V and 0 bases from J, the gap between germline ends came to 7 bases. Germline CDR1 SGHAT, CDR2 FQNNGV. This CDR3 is CASSLGTFSYNEQFF. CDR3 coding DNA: TGTGCCAGCAGCTTAGGAACTTTCTCCTACAATGAGCAGTTCTTC.

As DNA, the CDR3 is TGTGCCAGCTCACCCGCTCGACAAAACTATGGCTACACCTTC. Its translation: CASSPARQNYGYTF. The chain recombines TRBV18 with TRBJ1-2; D is ambiguous. Germline assignment: CDR1 KGHSH and CDR2 LQKENI. This CDR3 comprises 14 residues. The germline V and J ends were trimmed by 3 bases and 2 bases, with 10 bases remaining between them. The variable domain in full, with the rest retrieved from reference TRBV18 and TRBJ1-2, is NAGVMQNPRHLVRRRGQEARLRCSPMKGHSHVYWYRQLPEEGLKFMVYLQKENIIDESGMPKERFSAEFPKEGPSILRIQQVVRGDSAAYFCASSPARQNYGYTFGSGTRLTVV.

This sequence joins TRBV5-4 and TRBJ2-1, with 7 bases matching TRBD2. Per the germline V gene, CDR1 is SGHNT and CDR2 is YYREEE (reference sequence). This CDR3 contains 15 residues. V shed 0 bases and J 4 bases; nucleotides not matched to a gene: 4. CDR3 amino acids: CASSLASGTYNEQFF. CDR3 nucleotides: TGTGCCAGCAGCTTGGCTAGCGGCACGTACAATGAGCAGTTCTTC.

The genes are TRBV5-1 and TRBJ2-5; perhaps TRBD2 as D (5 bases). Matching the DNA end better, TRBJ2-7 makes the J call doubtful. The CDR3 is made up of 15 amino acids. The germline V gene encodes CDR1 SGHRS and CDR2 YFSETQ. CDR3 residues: CASSLDGLPGIEQYF. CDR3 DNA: TGCGCCAGCAGCTTAGACGGACTCCCTGGGATCGAGCAGTACTTC.

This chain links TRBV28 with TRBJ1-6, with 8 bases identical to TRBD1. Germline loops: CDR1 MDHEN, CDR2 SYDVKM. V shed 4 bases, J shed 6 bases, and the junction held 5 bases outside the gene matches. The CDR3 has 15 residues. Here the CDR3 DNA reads TGTGCCAGCAGTTCTCCGGACAGGGTTAATTCACCCCTCCACTTT. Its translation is CASSSPDRVNSPLHF.

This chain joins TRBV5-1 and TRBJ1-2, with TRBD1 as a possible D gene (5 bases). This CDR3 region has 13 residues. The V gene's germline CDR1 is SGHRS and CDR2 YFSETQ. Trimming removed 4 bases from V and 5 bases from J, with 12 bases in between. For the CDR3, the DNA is TGCGCCAGCAGCCTAGACAGATTATATGGCTACACCTTC. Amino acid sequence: CASSLDRLYGYTF.

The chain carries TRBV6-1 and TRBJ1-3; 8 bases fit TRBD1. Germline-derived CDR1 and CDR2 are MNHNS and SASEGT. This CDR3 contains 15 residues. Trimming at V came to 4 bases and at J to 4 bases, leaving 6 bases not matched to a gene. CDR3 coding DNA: TGTGCCAGCAGTGGCCGACAGGGGAGAGGAAACACCATATATTTT. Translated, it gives CASSGRQGRGNTIYF.

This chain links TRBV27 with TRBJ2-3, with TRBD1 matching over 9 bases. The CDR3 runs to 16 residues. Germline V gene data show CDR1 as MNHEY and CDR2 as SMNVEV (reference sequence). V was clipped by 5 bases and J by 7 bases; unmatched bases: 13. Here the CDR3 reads CASSADTGGWGYTQYF. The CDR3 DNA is TGTGCCAGCAGTGCGGACACAGGGGGCTGGGGTTATACGCAGTATTTT.

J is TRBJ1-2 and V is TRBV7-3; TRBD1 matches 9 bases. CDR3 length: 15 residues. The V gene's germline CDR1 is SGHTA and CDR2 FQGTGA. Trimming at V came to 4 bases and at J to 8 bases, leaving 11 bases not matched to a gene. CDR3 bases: TGTGCCAGCAGCTCACCGGACAGGGGCTTAGGAGGCTACACCTTC. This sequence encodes CASSSPDRGLGGYTF. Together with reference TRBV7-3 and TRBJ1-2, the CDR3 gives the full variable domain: GAGVSQTPSNKVTEKGKYVELRCDPISGHTALYWYRQSLGQGPEFLIYFQGTGAADDSGLPNDRFFAVRPEGSVSTLKIQRTERGDSAVYLCASSSPDRGLGGYTFGSGTRLTVV.

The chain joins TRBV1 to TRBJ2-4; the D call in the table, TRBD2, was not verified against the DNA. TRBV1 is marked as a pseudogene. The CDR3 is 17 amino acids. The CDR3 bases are TGCACCATCGATGGCCAGGATGAGGGTTTGGCCAAAAACATTCAGTACTTC. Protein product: CTIDGQDEGLAKNIQYF.

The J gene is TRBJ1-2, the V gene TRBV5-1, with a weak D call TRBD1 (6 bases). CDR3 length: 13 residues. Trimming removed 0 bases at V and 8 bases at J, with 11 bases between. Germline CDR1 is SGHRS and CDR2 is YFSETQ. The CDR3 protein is CASSLGSGEGYTF. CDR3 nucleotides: TGCGCCAGCAGCTTGGGTTCAGGGGAGGGCTACACCTTC.